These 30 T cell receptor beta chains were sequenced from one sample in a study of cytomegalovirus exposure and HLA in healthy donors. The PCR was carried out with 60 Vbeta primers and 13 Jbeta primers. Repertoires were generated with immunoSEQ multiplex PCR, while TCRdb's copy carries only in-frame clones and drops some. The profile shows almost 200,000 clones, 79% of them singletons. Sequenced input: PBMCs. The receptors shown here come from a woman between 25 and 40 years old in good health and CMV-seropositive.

The CDR3 spells CASSGTVKGTYGYTF. In DNA, the CDR3 is TGTGCCAGCAGCGGGACAGTCAAGGGGACCTATGGCTACACCTTC. The chain has TRBV27 and TRBJ1-2; 7 nucleotides agree with TRBD1. V trimming: 6 bases; J trimming: 4 bases; junction bases outside the gene matches: 11. Germline-derived CDR1 and CDR2 are MNHEY and SMNVEV (reference sequence). This CDR3 is 15 amino acids long.

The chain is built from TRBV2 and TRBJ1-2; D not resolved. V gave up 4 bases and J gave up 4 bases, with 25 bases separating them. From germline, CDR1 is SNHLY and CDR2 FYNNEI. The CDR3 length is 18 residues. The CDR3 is CASSVGAPFTTQSYGYTF. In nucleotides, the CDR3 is TGTGCCAGCAGTGTGGGAGCCCCGTTCACAACTCAGTCCTATGGCTACACCTTC.

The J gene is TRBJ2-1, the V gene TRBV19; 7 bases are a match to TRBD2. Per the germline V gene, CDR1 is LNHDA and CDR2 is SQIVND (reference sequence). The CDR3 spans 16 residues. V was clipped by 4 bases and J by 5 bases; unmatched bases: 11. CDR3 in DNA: TGTGCCAGTAGTAGCATCGCGGGAGTGTATAACAATGAGCAGTTCTTC. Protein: CASSSIAGVYNNEQFF.

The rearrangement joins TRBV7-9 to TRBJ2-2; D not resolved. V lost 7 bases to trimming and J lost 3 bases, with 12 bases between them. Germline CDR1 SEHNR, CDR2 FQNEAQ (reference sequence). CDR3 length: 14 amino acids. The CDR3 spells CASNAIRDTGELFF. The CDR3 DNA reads TGTGCCAGCAACGCGATCCGGGACACCGGGGAGCTGTTTTTT.

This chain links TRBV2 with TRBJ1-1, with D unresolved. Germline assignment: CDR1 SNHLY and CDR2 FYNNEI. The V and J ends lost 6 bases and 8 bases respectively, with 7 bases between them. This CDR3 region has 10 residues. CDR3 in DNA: TGTGCCAGCAGGGCGGTAGAAGCTTTCTTT. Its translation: CASRAVEAFF.

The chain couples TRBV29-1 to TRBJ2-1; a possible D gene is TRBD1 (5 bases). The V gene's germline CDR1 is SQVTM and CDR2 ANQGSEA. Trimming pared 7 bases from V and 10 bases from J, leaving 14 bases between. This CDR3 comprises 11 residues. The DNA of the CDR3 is TGCAGCGAGCGTCAGGGTTTGGAGCAGTTCTTC. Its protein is CSERQGLEQFF.

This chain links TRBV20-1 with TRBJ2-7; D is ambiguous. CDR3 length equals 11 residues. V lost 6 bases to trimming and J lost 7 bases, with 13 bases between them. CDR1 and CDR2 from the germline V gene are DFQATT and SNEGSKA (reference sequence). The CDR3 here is CSAKQIGEQYF. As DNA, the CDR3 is TGCAGTGCCAAGCAAATCGGGGAGCAGTACTTC.

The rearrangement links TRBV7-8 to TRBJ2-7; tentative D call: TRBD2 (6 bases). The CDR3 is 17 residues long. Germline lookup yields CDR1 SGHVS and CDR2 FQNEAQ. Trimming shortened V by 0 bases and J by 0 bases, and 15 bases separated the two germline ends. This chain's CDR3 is CASSLAFLAALSYEQYF. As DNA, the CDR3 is TGTGCCAGCAGCTTAGCTTTCTTAGCGGCTCTCTCCTACGAGCAGTACTTC.

For the CDR3, the DNA is TGTGCTAGTGGTTACCTAGGGGGAGACGTGGAAAAACTGTTTTTT. It codes for CASGYLGGDVEKLFF. The chain carries TRBV12-5 and TRBJ1-4; D might be TRBD1 (6 bases). Germline lookup yields CDR1 LGHNT and CDR2 FRNRAP. V lost 4 bases, J lost 8 bases, and 17 bases lay in between. The CDR3 spans 15 residues. The variable domain in full, completed from reference TRBV12-5 and TRBJ1-4, reads DARVTQTPRHKVTEMGQEVTMRCQPILGHNTVFWYRQTMMQGLELLAYFRNRAPLDDSGMPKDRFSAEMPDATLATLKIQPSEPRDSAVYFCASGYLGGDVEKLFFGSGTQLSVL.

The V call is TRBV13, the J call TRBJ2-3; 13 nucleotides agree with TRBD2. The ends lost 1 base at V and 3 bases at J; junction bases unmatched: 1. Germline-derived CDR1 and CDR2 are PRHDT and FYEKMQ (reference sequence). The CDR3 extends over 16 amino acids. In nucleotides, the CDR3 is TGTGCCAGCAGCTTAGAGACTAGCGGGGGGACAGATACGCAGTATTTT. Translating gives CASSLETSGGTDTQYF.

As DNA, the CDR3 is TGCGCCAGCAGCTTGGTTCCGGGGAACACTGAAGCTTTCTTT. Its protein product is CASSLVPGNTEAFF. V usage is TRBV5-1 and J usage is TRBJ1-1; D gene ambiguous. This CDR3 contains 14 residues. Trimming stripped 0 bases from V and 1 base from J, with 7 bases between. The germline gives CDR1 SGHRS, CDR2 YFSETQ.

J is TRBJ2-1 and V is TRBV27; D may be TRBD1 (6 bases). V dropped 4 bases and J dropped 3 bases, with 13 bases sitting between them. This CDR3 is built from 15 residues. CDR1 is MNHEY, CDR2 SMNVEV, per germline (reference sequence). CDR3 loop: CASSSPGTIYNEQFF. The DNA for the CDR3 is TGTGCCAGCAGTTCGCCCGGGACAATCTACAATGAGCAGTTCTTC.

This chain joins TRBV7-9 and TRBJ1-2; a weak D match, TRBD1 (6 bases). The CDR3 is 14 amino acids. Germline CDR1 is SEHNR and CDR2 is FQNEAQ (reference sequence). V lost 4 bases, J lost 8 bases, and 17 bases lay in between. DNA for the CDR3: TGTGCCAGCAGCTCAGCACAGGGACAAGAAGGCTACACCTTC. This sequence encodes CASSSAQGQEGYTF.

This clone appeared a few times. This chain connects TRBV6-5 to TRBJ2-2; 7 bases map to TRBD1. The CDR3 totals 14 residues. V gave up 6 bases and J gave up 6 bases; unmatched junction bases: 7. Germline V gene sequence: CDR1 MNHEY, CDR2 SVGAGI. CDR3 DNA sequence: TGTGCCAGCAGGCATAGGGGGCGCTCCGGGGAGCTGTTTTTT. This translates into CASRHRGRSGELFF.

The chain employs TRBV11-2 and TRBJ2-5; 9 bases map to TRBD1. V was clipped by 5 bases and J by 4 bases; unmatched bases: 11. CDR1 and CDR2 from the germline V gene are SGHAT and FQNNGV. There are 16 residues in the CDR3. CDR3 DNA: TGTGCCAGCAGCCAGGATCCGGGACAGGGAGGAGAGACCCAGTACTTC. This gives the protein CASSQDPGQGGETQYF.

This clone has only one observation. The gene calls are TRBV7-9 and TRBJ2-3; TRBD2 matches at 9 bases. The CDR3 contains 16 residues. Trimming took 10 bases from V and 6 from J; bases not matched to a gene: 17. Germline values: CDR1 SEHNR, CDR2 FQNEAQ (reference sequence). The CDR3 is CATLLAGPRRPDTQYF. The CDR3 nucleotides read TGTGCCACCCTACTAGCGGGCCCACGGAGACCTGATACGCAGTATTTT.

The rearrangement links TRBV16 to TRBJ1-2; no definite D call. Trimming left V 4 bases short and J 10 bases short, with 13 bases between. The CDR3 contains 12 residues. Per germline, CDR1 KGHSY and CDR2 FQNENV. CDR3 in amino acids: CASSREPGLYTF. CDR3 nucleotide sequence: TGTGCCAGCAGCCGAGAACCAGGTCTCTACACCTTC.

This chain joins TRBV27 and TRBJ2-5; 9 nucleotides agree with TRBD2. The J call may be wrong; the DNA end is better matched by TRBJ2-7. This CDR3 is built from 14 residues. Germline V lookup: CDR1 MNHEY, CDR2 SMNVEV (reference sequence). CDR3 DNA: TGTGCCAGCAGTTCTCGGCGGGAGGGCCTCGAGCAGTACTTC. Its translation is CASSSRREGLEQYF.

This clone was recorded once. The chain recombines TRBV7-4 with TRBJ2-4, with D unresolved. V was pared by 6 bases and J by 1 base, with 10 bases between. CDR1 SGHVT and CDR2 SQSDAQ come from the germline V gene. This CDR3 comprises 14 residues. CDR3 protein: CASRFIYAKNIQYF. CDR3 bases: TGTGCCAGCAGGTTTATCTATGCCAAAAACATTCAGTACTTC.

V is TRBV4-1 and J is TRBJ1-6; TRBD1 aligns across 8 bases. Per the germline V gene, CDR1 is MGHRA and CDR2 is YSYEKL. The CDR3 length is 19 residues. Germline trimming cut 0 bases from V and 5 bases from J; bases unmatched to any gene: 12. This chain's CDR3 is CASSQDQGQGLVDNSPLHF. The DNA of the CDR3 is TGCGCCAGCAGCCAAGATCAAGGACAGGGATTAGTAGATAATTCACCCCTCCACTTT.

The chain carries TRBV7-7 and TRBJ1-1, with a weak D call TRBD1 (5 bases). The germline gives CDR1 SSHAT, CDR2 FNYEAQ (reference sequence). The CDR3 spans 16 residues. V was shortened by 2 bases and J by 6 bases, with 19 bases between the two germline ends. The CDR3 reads CASSLRRGPGLPEAFF. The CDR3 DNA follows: TGTGCCAGCAGCTTACGGCGGGGCCCTGGGCTCCCTGAAGCTTTCTTT.

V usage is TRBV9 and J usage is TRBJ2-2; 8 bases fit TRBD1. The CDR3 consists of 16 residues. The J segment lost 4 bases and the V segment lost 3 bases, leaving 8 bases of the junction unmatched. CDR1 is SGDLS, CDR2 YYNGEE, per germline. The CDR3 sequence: CASSEAGGPGTGELFF. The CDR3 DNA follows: TGTGCCAGCAGCGAAGCAGGGGGCCCGGGCACCGGGGAGCTGTTTTTT.

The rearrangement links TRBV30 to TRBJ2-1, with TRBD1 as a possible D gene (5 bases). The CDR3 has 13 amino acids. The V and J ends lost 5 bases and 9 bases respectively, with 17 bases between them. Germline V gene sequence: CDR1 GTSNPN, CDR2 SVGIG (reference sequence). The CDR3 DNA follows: TGTGCCTGGGACCGACAGTCTGTGGGTGAGCAGTTCTTC. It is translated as CAWDRQSVGEQFF. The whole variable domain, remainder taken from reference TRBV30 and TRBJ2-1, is SQTIHQWPATLVQPVGSPLSLECTVEGTSNPNLYWYRQAAGRGLQLLFYSVGIGQISSEVPQNLSASRPQDRQFILSSKKLLLSDSGFYLCAWDRQSVGEQFFGPGTRLTVL.

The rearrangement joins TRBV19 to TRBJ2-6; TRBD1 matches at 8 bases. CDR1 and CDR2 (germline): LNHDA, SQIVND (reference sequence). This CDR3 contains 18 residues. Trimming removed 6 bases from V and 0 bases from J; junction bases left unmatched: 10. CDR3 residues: CASRGPDRGNSGANVLTF. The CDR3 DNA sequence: TGTGCCAGTAGGGGGCCAGACAGGGGAAACTCTGGGGCCAACGTCCTGACTTTC.

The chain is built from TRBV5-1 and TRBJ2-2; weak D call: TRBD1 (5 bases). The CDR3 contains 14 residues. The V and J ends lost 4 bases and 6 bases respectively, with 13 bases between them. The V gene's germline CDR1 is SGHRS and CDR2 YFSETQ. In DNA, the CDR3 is TGCGCCAGCAGCCCCTCATTAGGGGCCGGGGAGCTGTTTTTT. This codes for CASSPSLGAGELFF.

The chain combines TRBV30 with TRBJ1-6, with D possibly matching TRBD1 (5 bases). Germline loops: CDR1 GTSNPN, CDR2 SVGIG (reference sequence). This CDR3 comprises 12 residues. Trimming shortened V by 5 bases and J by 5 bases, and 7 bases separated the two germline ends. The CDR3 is CAWDRDNSPLHF. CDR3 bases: TGTGCCTGGGACAGAGATAATTCACCCCTCCACTTT.

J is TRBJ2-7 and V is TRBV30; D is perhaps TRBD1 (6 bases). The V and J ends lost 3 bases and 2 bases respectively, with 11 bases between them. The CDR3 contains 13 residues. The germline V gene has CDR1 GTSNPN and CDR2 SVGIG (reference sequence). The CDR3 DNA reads TGTGCCTGGAGCGCAGGGGTGCCCTACGAGCAGTACTTC. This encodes CAWSAGVPYEQYF.

CDR3 amino acids: CASSLGGAGAYEQYF. CDR3 coding DNA: TGTGCCAGCAGCTTAGGAGGTGCGGGGGCCTACGAGCAGTACTTC. This chain uses TRBV7-2 with TRBJ2-7, with 7 bases identical to TRBD2. The CDR3 length is 15 residues. V trimming: 1 base; J trimming: 2 bases; junction bases outside the gene matches: 5. Per the germline V gene, CDR1 is SGHTA and CDR2 is FQGNSA.

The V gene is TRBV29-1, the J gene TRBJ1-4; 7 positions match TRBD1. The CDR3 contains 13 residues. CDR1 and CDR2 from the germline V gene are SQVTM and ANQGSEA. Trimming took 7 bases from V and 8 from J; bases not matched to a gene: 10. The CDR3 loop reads CSANRGRGEKLFF. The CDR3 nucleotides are TGCAGCGCAAACAGGGGAAGGGGCGAAAAACTGTTTTTT.

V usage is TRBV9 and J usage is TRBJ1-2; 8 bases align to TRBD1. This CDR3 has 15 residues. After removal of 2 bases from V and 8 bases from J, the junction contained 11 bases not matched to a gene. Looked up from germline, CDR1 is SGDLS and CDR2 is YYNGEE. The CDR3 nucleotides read TGTGCCAGCAGCGTTTCCCCGACAGGGGTTGACGGCTACACCTTC. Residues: CASSVSPTGVDGYTF.